Reported below is one T cell receptor beta chain. Trimming took 0 bases from V and 5 from J; bases not matched to a gene: 4. Germline loops: CDR1 SGDLS, CDR2 YYNGEE. The CDR3 covers 15 residues. Sequenced by immunoSEQ multiplex PCR; TCRdb stores in-frame clones only, minus some. The table has approximately 59,000 clones, 75% to 90% seen once; the top ten hold around 0.73%. These data are taken from a study of OX40 agonist ivuxolimab in advanced cancers. Study-level background: In this cohort, patients received ivuxolimab, an agonistic anti-OX40 (CD134) antibody.

At cycle 4 day 1, cycle 7 day 1, and baseline, blood was sampled. This clonotype was sampled from an adult with an advanced solid tumor such as melanoma, head and neck, liver or kidney cancer. The sequenced sample was CD4+ or CD8+ T cells sorted from blood, obtained in a trial of the OX40 agonist ivuxolimab. The chain recombines TRBV9 with TRBJ2-3, with 9 bases matching TRBD2. The CDR3 spells CASSVGVSGRDTQYF. The CDR3 DNA reads as TGTGCCAGCAGCGTAGGGGTTAGCGGGAGAGATACGCAGTATTTT. Combining the CDR3 with reference TRBV9 and TRBJ2-3 gives the whole variable domain DSGVTQTPKHLITATGQRVTLRCSPRSGDLSVYWYQQSLDQGLQFLIQYYNGEERAKGNILERFSAQQFPDLHSELNLSSLELGDSALYFCASSVGVSGRDTQYFGPGTRLTVL.